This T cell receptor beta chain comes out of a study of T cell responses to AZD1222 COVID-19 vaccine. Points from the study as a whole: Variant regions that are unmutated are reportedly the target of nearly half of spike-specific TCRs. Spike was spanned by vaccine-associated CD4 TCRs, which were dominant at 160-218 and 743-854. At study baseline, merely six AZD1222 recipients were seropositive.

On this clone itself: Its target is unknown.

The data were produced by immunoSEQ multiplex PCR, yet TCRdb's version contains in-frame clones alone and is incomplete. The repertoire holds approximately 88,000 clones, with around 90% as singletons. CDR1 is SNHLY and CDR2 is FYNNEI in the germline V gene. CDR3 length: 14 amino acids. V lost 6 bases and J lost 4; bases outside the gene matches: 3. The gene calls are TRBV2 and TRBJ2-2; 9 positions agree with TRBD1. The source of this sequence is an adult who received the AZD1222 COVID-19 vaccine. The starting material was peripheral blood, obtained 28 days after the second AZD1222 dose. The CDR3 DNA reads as TGTGCCAGCAGAGGACAGGGGCGCACCGGGGAGCTGTTTTTT. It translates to CASRGQGRTGELFF.